These 4 T cell receptor beta chains were all obtained from the same sample, sequenced in a study of cytomegalovirus exposure and HLA in healthy donors. 13 Jbeta primers and 60 Vbeta primers were used for the PCR. Here immunoSEQ multiplex PCR was the method, and the copy in TCRdb shows in-frame clones only, minus some. This table holds about 170,000 clones, around four fifths found once. The sample taken for sequencing was PBMCs. Receptors originate from a woman in her 30s in good health and CMV-seropositive.

V is TRBV19 and J is TRBJ1-4; tentative D call: TRBD1 (5 bases). CDR1 and CDR2 from the germline V gene are LNHDA and SQIVND (reference sequence). The CDR3 spans 15 residues. Trimming removed 5 bases at V and 4 bases at J, with 14 bases between. CDR3 in DNA: TGTGCCAGTAGTCCCGGAGGGGCTCGTAATGAAAAACTGTTTTTT. Encoded protein: CASSPGGARNEKLFF.

The chain recombines TRBV5-1 with TRBJ2-3; TRBD2 is a possible D gene (5 bases). Trimming took off 7 bases at V and 2 bases at J, with 14 bases between the two ends. Germline CDR1 and CDR2: SGHRS and YFSETQ. The CDR3 length is 14 residues. CDR3 nucleotide sequence: TGCGCCAGCGCTTCGGGAATGAACACAGATACGCAGTATTTT. Translation gives CASASGMNTDTQYF.

This chain connects TRBV6-5 to TRBJ1-2; D ambiguous. CDR3 length: 14 residues. The V end was cut by 2 bases, the J end by 4 bases, with 11 bases between. Per germline, CDR1 MNHEY and CDR2 SVGAGI. The chain's CDR3 is CASSYAEGPYGYTF. As DNA, the CDR3 is TGTGCCAGCAGTTACGCGGAGGGTCCCTATGGCTACACCTTC.

J is TRBJ2-1 and V is TRBV2, with D possibly TRBD1 on 5 matching bases. The V gene lost 6 bases and the J gene lost 4 bases, with 7 bases spanning the gap. This CDR3 spans 12 amino acids. CDR1 is SNHLY, CDR2 FYNNEI, per germline. The CDR3 region has the DNA TGTGCCAGCAGCCAGGGATACAATGAGCAGTTCTTC. Translating it yields CASSQGYNEQFF.